These T cell receptor beta chains were read from a single sample in a study of blood T cell repertoires in COVID-19. Assay used: immunoSEQ multiplex PCR; TCRdb lists only in-frame clones, some missing. The sample lists approximately 100,000 clones; about 91% were seen once. Material: peripheral blood. Receptor source: a human donor in a cohort sampled during active COVID-19. The CDR3 runs from the conserved cysteine through the conserved F or W. D genes are given only for firm matches. Not every row has a clone size; where given, it reads once, few, many or a size class.

d_gene	v_gene	abundance	j_gene	CDR3nt	CDR3aa
NA	TRBV3-1/TRBV3-2	NA	TRBJ1-1	TGTGCCAGCAGCCAATGGGGCCGCAAGGGTTTAGAAGCTTTCTTT	CASSQWGRKGLEAFF
NA	TRBV6-1	NA	TRBJ1-3	TGTGCCAGCAGTGTCGAGATGGGGACATCTGGAAACACCATATATTTT	CASSVEMGTSGNTIYF
TRBD2	TRBV7-2	NA	TRBJ2-3	TGTGCCAGCAGCCCCCGGGAACTAGCGGGTACAGATACGCAGTATTTT	CASSPRELAGTDTQYF
NA	TRBV25-1	NA	TRBJ2-3	TGTGCCAGCAGCGTAGCAGATACGCAGTATTTT	CASSVADTQYF
NA	TRBV28	NA	TRBJ1-2	TGTGCCAGCAGTTTGTTCTCCAGGGGAGGCTACACCTTC	CASSLFSRGGYTF
TRBD1	TRBV19	NA	TRBJ2-7	TGTGCCAGTAATAACCGGGACAGGGTGGACGAGCAGTACTTC	CASNNRDRVDEQYF
NA	TRBV12-2	once	TRBJ2-7	TGTGCAAGTCGCAAGGGACTATTCACTGTTTACGAGCAGTACTTC	CASRKGLFTVYEQYF
NA	TRBV4-1	NA	TRBJ2-7	TGCGCCAGCAGCCGCGAGTGGGGGGTGTACGAGCAGTACTTC	CASSREWGVYEQYF
NA	TRBV5-1	NA	TRBJ2-5	TGCGCCAGCAGCTTAAGGGGGTCCCGTATACGGGAGACCCAGTACTTC	CASSLRGSRIRETQYF
NA	TRBV28	NA	TRBJ2-3	TGTGCCAGTCATGGCCCAGGAGATACGCAGTATTTT	CASHGPGDTQYF
NA	TRBV7-2	NA	TRBJ1-1	TGTGCCAGCAGCCAACAGGAAAACACTGAAGCTTTCTTT	CASSQQENTEAFF
NA	TRBV6-6	NA	TRBJ2-4	TGTGCCAGCAGACCAGTAGCCAAAAACATTCAGTACTTC	CASRPVAKNIQYF
TRBD1	TRBV6-5	NA	TRBJ2-7	TGTGCCAGCAGGCCCCCGGGACAGGGATTTTACGAGCAGTACTTC	CASRPPGQGFYEQYF
NA	TRBV4-2	NA	TRBJ2-1	TGTGCCAGCAGCCCTGAAGCGGCCAATAGGTTCTCGAATGAGCAGTTCTTC	CASSPEAANRFSNEQFF
NA	TRBV7-9	NA	TRBJ2-6	TGTGCCAGCAGCTTACCCGAGGCGCCCAACAACGTCCTGACTTTC	CASSLPEAPNNVLTF
TRBD1	TRBV27	NA	TRBJ1-1	TGTGCCAGCTCTTGGCAGGGGGGCACTGAAGCTTTCTTT	CASSWQGGTEAFF
NA	TRBV6-5	NA	TRBJ1-3	TGTGCCAGCAGTACGAGGAAGGGAAACACCATATATTTT	CASSTRKGNTIYF
TRBD1	TRBV7-9	NA	TRBJ2-5	TGTGCCAGCAGCCTGGAAGGACAGGGGGCTCGAGAGACCCAGTACTTC	CASSLEGQGARETQYF
NA	TRBV3-1/TRBV3-2	NA	TRBJ1-2	TGTGCCAGCAGCCAGGATTCGGGACTCTATGGCTACACCTTC	CASSQDSGLYGYTF
NA	TRBV9	NA	TRBJ1-4	TGTGCCAGCAGCCCCCTCCCGGGGGGGCACGAAAAACTGTTTTTT	CASSPLPGGHEKLFF
NA	TRBV13	NA	TRBJ1-1	TGTGCCAGCAGCCCCAGACACCTAAACACTGAAGCTTTCTTT	CASSPRHLNTEAFF
TRBD2	TRBV30	NA	TRBJ2-4	TGTGCCTTAGAGCGGGGGGGAAACATTCAGTACTTC	CALERGGNIQYF
NA	TRBV30	NA	TRBJ1-5	TGTGCCTGGTCAGTCTGGGGGGATCCGCCCCAGCATTTT	CAWSVWGDPPQHF
TRBD2	TRBV7-2	NA	TRBJ2-7	TGTGCCAGCAGCTTGGGACTAGCGGGAGGGCAACACGAGCAGTACTTC	CASSLGLAGGQHEQYF
NA	TRBV27	few	TRBJ1-5	TGTGCCAGCAGGCCCGATGGGGGGTGGGATCAGCCCCAGCATTTT	CASRPDGGWDQPQHF
TRBD1	TRBV7-9	NA	TRBJ2-7	TGTGCTAGCAGCTATCTGGACAGGGGAGAGGGCGAGCAGTACTTC	CASSYLDRGEGEQYF
NA	TRBV19	NA	TRBJ1-2	TGTGCCAGTAGGAAGACAGCGAACGGTGGCTACACCTTC	CASRKTANGGYTF
TRBD1	TRBV10-3	NA	TRBJ1-1	TGTGCAAGTCAGGGGACAGGGGGTATTGAAGCTTTCTTT	CASQGTGGIEAFF
NA	TRBV6-5	NA	TRBJ1-2	TGTGCCAGCAGTTACTCGAACCGGGGTTCACTTGGCTACACCTTC	CASSYSNRGSLGYTF
NA	TRBV30	NA	TRBJ2-3	TGTGCCATATCCCACAGGGTATCGACAGATACGCAGTATTTT	CAISHRVSTDTQYF
TRBD1	TRBV4-1	NA	TRBJ2-7	TGCGCCAGTTCACAGGGGCCCTCCTACGAGCAGTACTTC	CASSQGPSYEQYF
NA	TRBV4-3	NA	TRBJ2-2	TGCGCCAGCAGCCATCCGGGCCCGAGGGGGGGGACCGGGGAGCTGTTTTTT	CASSHPGPRGGTGELFF
NA	TRBV7-2	once	TRBJ2-3	TGTGCCAGCAGCTTACGAGCTAGTGGCCGCACAGATACGCAGTATTTT	CASSLRASGRTDTQYF
NA	TRBV2	NA	TRBJ2-5	TGTGCCAGCAGTCTTAACGGTCTACCCCGGGAGACCCAGTACTTC	CASSLNGLPRETQYF
TRBD1	TRBV28	NA	TRBJ1-2	TGTGCCAGCAGTTTTCGGGGGGCCGAGGACAGGGCAGGCTACACCTTC	CASSFRGAEDRAGYTF
TRBD2	TRBV5-1	NA	TRBJ2-7	TGCGCCAGCAGCCCGGGACTAGCGGGCCCCACCTACGAGCAGTACTTC	CASSPGLAGPTYEQYF
NA	TRBV7-3	NA	TRBJ2-3	TGTGCCAGCAGCTTGGGCTCCCACACAGATACGCAGTATTTT	CASSLGSHTDTQYF
NA	TRBV19	NA	TRBJ2-6	TGTGCCACAAACCCGGGGATCTCTGGGGCCAACGTCCTGACTTTC	CATNPGISGANVLTF
NA	TRBV5-8	NA	TRBJ1-2	TGTGCCAGCAGTCGGGTCCCGCACTATGGCTACACCTTC	CASSRVPHYGYTF
NA	TRBV10-3	NA	TRBJ2-1	TGTGCCATCCCCCGCGAGAATGAGCAGTTCTTC	CAIPRENEQFF
NA	TRBV7-9	few	TRBJ1-5	TGTGCCAGCAGCTTAGTGGCTAATCAGCCCCAGCATTTT	CASSLVANQPQHF
TRBD2	TRBV11-2	NA	TRBJ2-5	TGTGCCAGTAGCCTGGGGGGACTAGCGGGAGCCATCCAAGAGACCCAGTACTTC	CASSLGGLAGAIQETQYF
NA	TRBV2	NA	TRBJ2-7	TGTGCCAGCAGGGAGAAGACAGGCACCTACGAGCAGTACTTC	CASREKTGTYEQYF
TRBD1	TRBV28	NA	TRBJ2-6	TGTGCCAGCAGGGGACAGGGCCCTTATTCTGGGGCCAACGTCCTGACTTTC	CASRGQGPYSGANVLTF
TRBD1	TRBV6-5	NA	TRBJ2-7	TGTGCCAGCAGCTCAAGCGGGACAGGGGTGGACGAGCAGTACTTC	CASSSSGTGVDEQYF
TRBD1	TRBV5-4	NA	TRBJ2-3	TGTGCCAGCAGTTACAGGGGGATAGTCACAGATACGCAGTATTTT	CASSYRGIVTDTQYF
TRBD2	TRBV7-9	NA	TRBJ2-7	TGTGCCAGCAGCCAAAGACTGACTAGCGGGCCCTCCTACGAGCAGTACTTC	CASSQRLTSGPSYEQYF
NA	TRBV3-1/TRBV3-2	once	TRBJ1-1	TGTGCCAGCAGCCTACAGGGGAACACTGAAGCTTTCTTT	CASSLQGNTEAFF
TRBD1	TRBV29-1	NA	TRBJ2-7	TGCAGCGTCGGGACAGGTAACGACGAGCAGTACTTC	CSVGTGNDEQYF
NA	TRBV19	NA	TRBJ2-7	TGTGCCAGTAGTATCAGTCCCATGTACCACGAGCAGTACTTC	CASSISPMYHEQYF
TRBD1	TRBV11-2	NA	TRBJ1-5	TGTGCCAGCATCGATAGAGCCTGGACAGGCAATAGCAATCAGCCCCAGCATTTT	CASIDRAWTGNSNQPQHF
NA	TRBV30	NA	TRBJ1-2	TGTGCCTGGAGGACAGGATACTATGGCTACACCTTC	CAWRTGYYGYTF
TRBD1	TRBV13	NA	TRBJ1-1	TGTGCCAGCAGCGCCCGGACAGGGGACACTGAAGCTTTCTTT	CASSARTGDTEAFF
TRBD1	TRBV7-8	NA	TRBJ1-5	TGTGCCACCTCAGGACAGGAACATCAGCCCCAGCATTTT	CATSGQEHQPQHF
NA	TRBV7-9	NA	TRBJ1-5	TGTGCCAGCAACTTAGCCGGTCAGCCCCAGCATTTT	CASNLAGQPQHF
TRBD2	TRBV9	NA	TRBJ2-7	TGTGCCAGCAGCGTAGTGGGGGGGGACTCCGAGCAGTACTTC	CASSVVGGDSEQYF
NA	TRBV7-9	few	TRBJ1-1	TGTGCCAGCAGCTTCGCCGGGACACGGGACACTGAAGCTTTCTTT	CASSFAGTRDTEAFF
NA	TRBV2	NA	TRBJ2-3	TGTGCCAGCACCGGCGGCGGGACTAGCACAGATACGCAGTATTTT	CASTGGGTSTDTQYF
NA	TRBV19	NA	TRBJ2-1	TGTGCCAGTAGTATAGGGGGGGGCAGGAGCTCCTACAATGAGCAGTTCTTC	CASSIGGGRSSYNEQFF